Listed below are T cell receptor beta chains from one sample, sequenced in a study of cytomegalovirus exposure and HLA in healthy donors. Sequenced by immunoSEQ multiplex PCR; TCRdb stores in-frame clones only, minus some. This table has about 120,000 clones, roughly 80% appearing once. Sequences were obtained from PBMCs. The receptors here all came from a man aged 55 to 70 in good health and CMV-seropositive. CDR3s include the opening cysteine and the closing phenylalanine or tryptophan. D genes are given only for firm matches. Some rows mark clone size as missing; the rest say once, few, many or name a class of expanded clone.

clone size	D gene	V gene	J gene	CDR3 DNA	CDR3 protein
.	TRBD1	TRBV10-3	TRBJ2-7	TGTGCCACCCGGGACAGGGGGCCCTACGAGCAGTACTTC	CATRDRGPYEQYF
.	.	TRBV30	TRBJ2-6	TGTGCCTGGGACCCAGGCTCTGGGGCCAACGTCCTGACTTTC	CAWDPGSGANVLTF
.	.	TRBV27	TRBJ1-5	TGTGCCAGCAGTTTAACAGTGAGCAATCAGCCCCAGCATTTT	CASSLTVSNQPQHF
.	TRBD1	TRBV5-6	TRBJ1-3	TGTGCCAGCTTAGGGACAGCCTCTGGAAACACCATATATTTT	CASLGTASGNTIYF
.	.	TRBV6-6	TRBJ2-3	TGTGCCAGCGTGCTAGCGAGAAGCACAGATACGCAGTATTTT	CASVLARSTDTQYF
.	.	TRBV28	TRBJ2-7	TGTGCCACCACTCCGGGGAGAACCTACGAGCAGTACTTC	CATTPGRTYEQYF
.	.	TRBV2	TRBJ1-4	TGTGCCAGCAGTCCCGGGTCGCCCAGGAGGGAAAAACTGTTTTTT	CASSPGSPRREKLFF
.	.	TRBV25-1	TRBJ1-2	TGTGCCAGCAGTGGAACCGGGGGGAGGTTCTATGGCTACACCTTC	CASSGTGGRFYGYTF
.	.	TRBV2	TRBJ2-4	TGTGCCAGCAGCAAATCAGGGGCCAAAAACAGTCAGTACTTC	CASSKSGAKNSQYF
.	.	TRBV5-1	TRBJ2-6	TGCGCCAGCCGCCGATACCGTGGCACAGGGAATACAGAGATCGGCGGGGCCAACGTCCTGACTTTC	CASRRYRGTGNTEIGGANVLTF
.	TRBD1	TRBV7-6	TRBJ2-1	TGTGCCAGCAGCTTAGCGAAAGGGGGCCTGTTCTTC	CASSLAKGGLFF
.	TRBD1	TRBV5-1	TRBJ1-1	TGCGCCAGCAGCTTGGGACGACAGGGAAACACTGAAGCTTTCTTT	CASSLGRQGNTEAFF
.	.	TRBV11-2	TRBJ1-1	TGTGCCAGCAGCTTAGATCCCAGGGAGGGGACTGAAGCTTTCTTT	CASSLDPREGTEAFF
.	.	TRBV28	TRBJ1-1	TGTGCCAGCAGTCCGGGACAACGGAACACTGAAGCTTTCTTT	CASSPGQRNTEAFF
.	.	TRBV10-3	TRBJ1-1	TGTGCCATCATCGGGGGACCGCGGAACACTGAAGCTTTCTTT	CAIIGGPRNTEAFF
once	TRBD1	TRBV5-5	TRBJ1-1	TGTGCCAGCAGCGCCCGACAGGGGGTGAACACTGAAGCTTTCTTT	CASSARQGVNTEAFF
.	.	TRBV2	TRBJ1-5	TGTGCCAGCAGTGAGTTCCTTGGGCAGAGCTACAATCAGCCCCAGCATTTT	CASSEFLGQSYNQPQHF
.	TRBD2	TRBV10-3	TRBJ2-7	TGTGCCATCAGTGGGGGACTAGCGGGCAGCTCCTACGAGCAGTACTTC	CAISGGLAGSSYEQYF
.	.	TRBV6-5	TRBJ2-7	TGTGCCAGCAGAATTCTCTACGAGCAGTACTTC	CASRILYEQYF
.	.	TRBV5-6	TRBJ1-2	TGTGCCAGCAGCCGTATTACGGGTGGAAACTATGGCTACACCTTC	CASSRITGGNYGYTF
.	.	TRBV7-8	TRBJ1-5	TGTGCCAGCAGCTCGGTGGCGGGGTCCTATAGCAATCAGCCCCAGCATTTT	CASSSVAGSYSNQPQHF
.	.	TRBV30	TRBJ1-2	TGTGCCTGGAGTGCAGGGGAAAACTATGGCTACACCTTC	CAWSAGENYGYTF
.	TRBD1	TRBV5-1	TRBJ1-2	TGCGCCAGCAGCTTGGCAGGGGGCCTCTATGGCTACACCTTC	CASSLAGGLYGYTF
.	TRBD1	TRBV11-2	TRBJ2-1	TGTGCCAGCAGTTATATACAGGGGTACAATGAGCAGTTCTTC	CASSYIQGYNEQFF
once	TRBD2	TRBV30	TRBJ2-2	TGTGCCTGGAGACTAGCGGGGGGGACCGGGGAGCTGTTTTTT	CAWRLAGGTGELFF
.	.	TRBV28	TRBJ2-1	TGTGCCAGCAGTCGCCTACCTAAACAGGGTAACTCCTACAATGAGCAGTTCTTC	CASSRLPKQGNSYNEQFF
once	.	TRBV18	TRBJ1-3	TGTGCCAGCTCACCTAAAACAGGAAACTCTGGAAACACCATATATTTT	CASSPKTGNSGNTIYF
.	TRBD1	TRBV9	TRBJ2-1	TGTGCCAGCAGCCTCACAGGGGGATACTCCTACAATGAGCAGTTCTTC	CASSLTGGYSYNEQFF
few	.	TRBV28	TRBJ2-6	TGTGCCAGCAGCTCCACTGGGGGGGCTTCTGGGGCCAACGTCCTGACTTTC	CASSSTGGASGANVLTF
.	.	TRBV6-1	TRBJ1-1	TGTGCCAGCAGCCGGAGGAACACTGAAGCTTTCTTT	CASSRRNTEAFF
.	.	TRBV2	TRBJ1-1	TGTGCCAGCAGTGTAGCACAGGGTGGGACTGAAGCTTTCTTT	CASSVAQGGTEAFF
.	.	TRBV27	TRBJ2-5	TGTGCCAGCAGTTTATGGCAGCAAGAGACCCAGTACTTC	CASSLWQQETQYF
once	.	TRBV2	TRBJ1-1	TGTGCCAGCAGGAAATCCCAGACTGATTCCGGCACTGAAGCTTTCTTT	CASRKSQTDSGTEAFF
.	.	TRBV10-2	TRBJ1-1	TGCGCCAGCAGTGAAGGGGACACTGAAGCTTTCTTT	CASSEGDTEAFF
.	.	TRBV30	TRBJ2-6	TGTGCGGAAGCCCGTGTGGGAGCTGGGGCCAACGTCCTGACTTTC	CAEARVGAGANVLTF
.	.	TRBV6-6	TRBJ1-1	TGTGCCAGCAGAGGGGTCGCCACTGAAGCTTTCTTT	CASRGVATEAFF
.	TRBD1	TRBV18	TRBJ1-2	TGTGCCAGCTCACTCGCGACAGGGGACTATGGCTACACCTTC	CASSLATGDYGYTF
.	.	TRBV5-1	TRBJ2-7	TGCGCCAGCAGCCAAATGACTAGTGGAACCTACGAGCAGTACTTC	CASSQMTSGTYEQYF
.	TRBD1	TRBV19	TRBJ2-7	TGTGCCAGTAGTGGGACCGGGACAGGCTACGAGCAGTACTTC	CASSGTGTGYEQYF
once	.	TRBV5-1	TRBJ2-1	TGCGCCAGCAGGGCCCGGGACAACACCTACAATGAGCAGTTCTTC	CASRARDNTYNEQFF
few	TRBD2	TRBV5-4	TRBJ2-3	TGTGCCAGCAGCTTGGGACTAGCGACAGATACGCAGTATTTT	CASSLGLATDTQYF
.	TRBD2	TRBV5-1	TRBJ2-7	TGCGCCAGCAGCGTTAGCGGGGCACCCTACGAGCAGTACTTC	CASSVSGAPYEQYF
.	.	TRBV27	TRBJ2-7	TGTGCCAGCAGTCCACACACAAACTACTACGAGCAGTACTTC	CASSPHTNYYEQYF
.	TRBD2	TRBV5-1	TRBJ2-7	TGCGCCAGCAGCTTGATGGCTAGCGGGGGGACCCCCTACGAGCAGTACTTC	CASSLMASGGTPYEQYF
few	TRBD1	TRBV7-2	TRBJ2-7	TGTGCCAGCAGCTTCGACAGGGGCGCCCACGAGCAGTACTTC	CASSFDRGAHEQYF
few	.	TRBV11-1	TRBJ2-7	TGTGCCAGCAGCTTACACCAAACAGGTTTTGGTTACGAGCAGTACTTC	CASSLHQTGFGYEQYF
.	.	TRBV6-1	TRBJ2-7	TGCGCCAGCGAGGTCGCTTCCTACGAGCAGTACTTC	CASEVASYEQYF
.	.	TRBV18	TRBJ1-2	TGTGCCAGCTCACCTCGGGACTTCAGCTATGGCTACACCTTC	CASSPRDFSYGYTF
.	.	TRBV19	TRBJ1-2	TGTGCCAGTAGTATTGGTGTATCGGGAGGTTTGGGCTACACCTTC	CASSIGVSGGLGYTF
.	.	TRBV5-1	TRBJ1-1	TGCGCCAGCAGCTCGTCGGACACTGAAGCTTTCTTT	CASSSSDTEAFF
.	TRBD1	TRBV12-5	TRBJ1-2	TGTGCTAGTGGGCCAGGGACAGGGCTTCCTTATAACTATGGCTACACCTTC	CASGPGTGLPYNYGYTF